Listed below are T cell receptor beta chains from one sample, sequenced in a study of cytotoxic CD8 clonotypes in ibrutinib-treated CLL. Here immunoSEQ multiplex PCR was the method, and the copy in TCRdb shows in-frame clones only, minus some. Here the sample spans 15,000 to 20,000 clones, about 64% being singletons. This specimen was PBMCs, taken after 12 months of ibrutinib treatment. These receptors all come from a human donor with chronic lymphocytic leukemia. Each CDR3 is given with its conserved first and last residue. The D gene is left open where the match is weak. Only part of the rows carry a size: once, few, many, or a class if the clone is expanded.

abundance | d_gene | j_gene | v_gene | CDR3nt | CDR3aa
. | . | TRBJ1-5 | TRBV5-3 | TGTGCCAGAAGCAATCAGGACAGCTGGGGCAATCAGCCCCAGCATTTT | CARSNQDSWGNQPQHF
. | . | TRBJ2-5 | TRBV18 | TGTGCCAGCTCACCACCGGACAGCTTATCAGAGACCCAGTACTTC | CASSPPDSLSETQYF
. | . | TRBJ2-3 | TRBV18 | TGTGCCAGCTCTCCGTGGGGGGTCACAGATACGCAGTATTTT | CASSPWGVTDTQYF
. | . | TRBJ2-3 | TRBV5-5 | TGTGCCAGCAGCTTGGGCTGGACAGATACGCAGTATTTT | CASSLGWTDTQYF
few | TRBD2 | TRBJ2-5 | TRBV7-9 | TGTGCCAGCAGCCCAACTAGCGGCATTGATTATGAGACCCAGTACTTC | CASSPTSGIDYETQYF
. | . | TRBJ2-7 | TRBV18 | TGTGCCACCAAGGGGCCTACCCTGGAGGAGCAGTACTTC | CATKGPTLEEQYF
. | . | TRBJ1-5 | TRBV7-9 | TGTGCCAGCAGCTTAGGACAGCCCAATCAGCCCCAGCATTTT | CASSLGQPNQPQHF
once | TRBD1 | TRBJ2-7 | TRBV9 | TGTGCCAGCAGCCCACGGACAGGCACCTACGAGCAGTACTTC | CASSPRTGTYEQYF
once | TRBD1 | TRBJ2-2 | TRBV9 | TGTGCCAGCAGCACCAGGACAGGGGGGACCGGGGAGCTGTTTTTT | CASSTRTGGTGELFF
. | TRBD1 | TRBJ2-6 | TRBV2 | TGTGCCAGCGGAGACAGGGCCCCCTCTGGGGCCAACGTCCTGACTTTC | CASGDRAPSGANVLTF